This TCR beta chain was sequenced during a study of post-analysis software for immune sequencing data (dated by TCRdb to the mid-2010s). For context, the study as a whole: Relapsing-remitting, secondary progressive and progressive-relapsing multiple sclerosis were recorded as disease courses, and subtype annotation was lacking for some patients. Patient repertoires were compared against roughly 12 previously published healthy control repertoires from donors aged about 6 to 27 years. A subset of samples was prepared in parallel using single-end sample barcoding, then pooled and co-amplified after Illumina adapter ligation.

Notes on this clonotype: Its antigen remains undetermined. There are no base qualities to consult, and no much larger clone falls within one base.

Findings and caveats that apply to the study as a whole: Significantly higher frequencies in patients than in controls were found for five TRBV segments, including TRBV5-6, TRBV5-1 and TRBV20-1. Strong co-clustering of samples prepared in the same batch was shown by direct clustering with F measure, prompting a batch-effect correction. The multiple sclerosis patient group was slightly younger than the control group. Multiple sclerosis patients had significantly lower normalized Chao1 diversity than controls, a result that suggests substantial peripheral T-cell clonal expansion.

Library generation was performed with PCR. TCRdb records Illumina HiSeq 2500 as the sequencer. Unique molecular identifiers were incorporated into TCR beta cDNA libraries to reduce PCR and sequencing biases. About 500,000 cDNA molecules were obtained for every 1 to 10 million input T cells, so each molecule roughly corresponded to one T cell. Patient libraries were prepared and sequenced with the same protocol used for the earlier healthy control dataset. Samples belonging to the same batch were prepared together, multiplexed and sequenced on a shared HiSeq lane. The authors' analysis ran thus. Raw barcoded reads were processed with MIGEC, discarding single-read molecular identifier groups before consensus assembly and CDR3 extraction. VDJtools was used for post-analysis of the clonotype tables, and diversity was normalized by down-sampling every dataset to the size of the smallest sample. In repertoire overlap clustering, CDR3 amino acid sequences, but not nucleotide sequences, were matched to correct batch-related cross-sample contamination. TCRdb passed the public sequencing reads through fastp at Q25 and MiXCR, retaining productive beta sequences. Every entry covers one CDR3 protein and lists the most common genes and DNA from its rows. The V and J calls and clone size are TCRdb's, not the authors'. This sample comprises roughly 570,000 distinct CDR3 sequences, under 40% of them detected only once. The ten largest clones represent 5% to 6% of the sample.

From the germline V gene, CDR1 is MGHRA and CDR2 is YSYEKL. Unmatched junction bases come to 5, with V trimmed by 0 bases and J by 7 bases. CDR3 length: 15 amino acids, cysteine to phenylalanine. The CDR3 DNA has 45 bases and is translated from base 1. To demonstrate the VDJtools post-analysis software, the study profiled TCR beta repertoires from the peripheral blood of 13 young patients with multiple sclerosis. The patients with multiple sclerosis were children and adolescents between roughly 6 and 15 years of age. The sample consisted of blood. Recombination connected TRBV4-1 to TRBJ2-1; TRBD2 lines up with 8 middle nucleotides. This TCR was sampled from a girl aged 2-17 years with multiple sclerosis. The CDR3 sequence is CASSQERGVLNEQFF. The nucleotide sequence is TGCGCCAGCAGCCAAGAGCGGGGGGTATTGAATGAGCAGTTCTTC.